A selection of T cell receptor beta chains follows, all from one sample in a study of CD8 T cells in ankylosing spondylitis. In TCRdb, the 5' RACE reads were re-called with MiXCR into one record per CDR3 protein. The sample has 200,000 to 250,000 distinct CDR3 sequences, more than 9% seen once. The sequencing sample was made of blood, either unsorted or a sorted T cell fraction (not recorded which). All receptors derive from a male donor with ankylosing spondylitis or in good health (not recorded which). The CDR3 runs from the conserved cysteine through the conserved F or W. Each record gives: J gene, clone size, V gene, D gene, CDR3 protein, CDR3 DNA. The D gene is left open where the match is weak. The listing skips clone size in some rows; elsewhere it reads once, few, many or a size class.

j_gene: TRBJ1-1; abundance: many; v_gene: TRBV20-1; d_gene: TRBD1; CDR3aa: CSAREGGGTEAFF; CDR3nt: TGCAGTGCTAGGGAAGGGGGCGGCACTGAAGCTTTCTTT
j_gene: TRBJ1-4; abundance: many; v_gene: TRBV5-1; d_gene: NA; CDR3aa: CASSPSVGTNEKLFF; CDR3nt: TGCGCCAGCAGCCCTTCGGTGGGAACTAATGAAAAACTGTTTTTT
j_gene: TRBJ2-5; abundance: NA; v_gene: TRBV4-1; d_gene: TRBD2; CDR3aa: CASSLGLAGGETQYF; CDR3nt: TGCGCCAGCAGCTTGGGACTAGCGGGGGGAGAGACCCAGTACTTC
j_gene: TRBJ2-5; abundance: few; v_gene: TRBV7-2; d_gene: TRBD2; CDR3aa: CASSNLLTSGGETQYF; CDR3nt: TGTGCCAGCAGCAACCTACTGACTAGCGGGGGGGAGACCCAGTACTTC
j_gene: TRBJ1-3; abundance: many; v_gene: TRBV7-6; d_gene: NA; CDR3aa: CASSLERLGNTIYF; CDR3nt: TGTGCCAGCAGCTTAGAACGGCTGGGAAACACCATATATTTT
j_gene: TRBJ2-7; abundance: NA; v_gene: TRBV11-2; d_gene: NA; CDR3aa: CASSLAGAKTYEQYF; CDR3nt: TGTGCCAGCAGCTTAGCCGGGGCAAAGACCTACGAGCAGTACTTC
j_gene: TRBJ2-1; abundance: many; v_gene: TRBV2; d_gene: TRBD1; CDR3aa: CASSSKTGMYEQFF; CDR3nt: TGTGCCAGCAGTTCTAAGACAGGGATGTATGAGCAGTTCTTC
j_gene: TRBJ2-3; abundance: many; v_gene: TRBV5-1; d_gene: NA; CDR3aa: CASSIGTPPDTQYF; CDR3nt: TGCGCCAGCAGCATCGGGACCCCGCCAGATACGCAGTATTTT
j_gene: TRBJ2-6; abundance: many; v_gene: TRBV4-1; d_gene: TRBD1; CDR3aa: CASSPRPGQNSGANVLTF; CDR3nt: TGCGCCAGCAGCCCCCGCCCGGGACAGAACTCTGGGGCCAACGTCCTGACTTTC
j_gene: TRBJ1-2; abundance: many; v_gene: TRBV30; d_gene: TRBD1; CDR3aa: CAWSSGQGALGYTF; CDR3nt: TGTGCCTGGAGCTCCGGACAGGGGGCGCTGGGCTACACCTTC
j_gene: TRBJ2-1; abundance: many; v_gene: TRBV12-3/TRBV12-4; d_gene: TRBD2; CDR3aa: CASSFGRETFGEQFF; CDR3nt: TGTGCCAGCAGTTTCGGGCGGGAGACGTTTGGTGAGCAGTTCTTC
j_gene: TRBJ2-1; abundance: many; v_gene: TRBV6-1; d_gene: TRBD2; CDR3aa: CASTPSGRNEQFF; CDR3nt: TGTGCCAGCACTCCTAGCGGTCGTAATGAGCAGTTCTTC
j_gene: TRBJ2-5; abundance: many; v_gene: TRBV5-6; d_gene: NA; CDR3aa: CASSSPGSRGGETQYF; CDR3nt: TGTGCCAGCAGCTCTCCGGGATCTAGGGGAGGCGAGACCCAGTACTTC
j_gene: TRBJ2-3; abundance: many; v_gene: TRBV20-1; d_gene: TRBD1; CDR3aa: CSARGTVESTDTQYF; CDR3nt: TGCAGTGCTCGAGGGACAGTGGAGAGCACAGATACGCAGTATTTT
j_gene: TRBJ2-7; abundance: many; v_gene: TRBV3-1; d_gene: TRBD2; CDR3aa: CASSDSGTRTYEQYF; CDR3nt: TGTGCCAGCAGCGATTCCGGGACTAGGACCTACGAGCAGTACTTC
j_gene: TRBJ2-7; abundance: many; v_gene: TRBV20-1; d_gene: TRBD1; CDR3aa: CSARDVSGQEYF; CDR3nt: TGCAGTGCTAGAGATGTATCGGGACAGGAGTACTTC
j_gene: TRBJ2-3; abundance: many; v_gene: TRBV6-1; d_gene: TRBD2; CDR3aa: CASSESLAGLDTQYF; CDR3nt: TGTGCCAGCAGTGAAAGTCTAGCGGGGTTAGATACGCAGTATTTT
j_gene: TRBJ1-1; abundance: many; v_gene: TRBV6-2/TRBV6-3; d_gene: NA; CDR3aa: CASVAAGNTEAFF; CDR3nt: TGTGCCAGCGTGGCAGCTGGTAACACTGAAGCTTTCTTT
j_gene: TRBJ1-2; abundance: few; v_gene: TRBV4-2; d_gene: NA; CDR3aa: CASSLQTGNYGYTF; CDR3nt: TGTGCCAGCAGCCTCCAGACGGGGAACTATGGCTACACCTTC
j_gene: TRBJ1-1; abundance: many; v_gene: TRBV6-1; d_gene: TRBD1; CDR3aa: CASRDRGGYAEAFF; CDR3nt: TGTGCCAGCAGGGACAGGGGTGGCTACGCTGAAGCTTTCTTT
j_gene: TRBJ2-1; abundance: many; v_gene: TRBV5-6; d_gene: TRBD1; CDR3aa: CASSTDRGQYSEQFF; CDR3nt: TGTGCCAGCAGCACGGACAGGGGACAATACAGTGAGCAGTTCTTC
j_gene: TRBJ2-3; abundance: NA; v_gene: TRBV3-1; d_gene: TRBD2; CDR3aa: CASCFLSQSGTVSTDTQYF; CDR3nt: TGTGCCAGCTGTTTTCTCTCCCAGAGCGGGACGGTCAGCACAGATACGCAGTATTTT
j_gene: TRBJ1-1; abundance: many; v_gene: TRBV5-1; d_gene: NA; CDR3aa: CASSWGRQAFF; CDR3nt: TGCGCCAGCAGCTGGGGCCGGCAAGCTTTCTTT
j_gene: TRBJ2-7; abundance: many; v_gene: TRBV15; d_gene: TRBD2; CDR3aa: CATSTGGGDYEQYF; CDR3nt: TGTGCCACCAGCACCGGGGGGGGAGACTACGAGCAGTACTTC
j_gene: TRBJ2-5; abundance: NA; v_gene: TRBV29-1; d_gene: TRBD2; CDR3aa: CSVFGGGAQETQYF; CDR3nt: TGCAGCGTTTTCGGCGGGGGGGCCCAAGAGACCCAGTACTTC
j_gene: TRBJ2-1; abundance: NA; v_gene: TRBV27; d_gene: NA; CDR3aa: CASSFRGFSYNEQFF; CDR3nt: TGTGCCAGCAGTTTTAGGGGATTCTCCTACAATGAGCAGTTCTTC
j_gene: TRBJ1-1; abundance: many; v_gene: TRBV10-3; d_gene: NA; CDR3aa: CALGGDGNTEAFF; CDR3nt: TGTGCCCTGGGCGGGGATGGGAACACTGAAGCTTTCTTT
j_gene: TRBJ2-7; abundance: few; v_gene: TRBV10-2; d_gene: TRBD1; CDR3aa: CASSLAGGGNEQYF; CDR3nt: TGCGCCAGCAGTTTGGCAGGGGGCGGCAACGAGCAGTACTTC
j_gene: TRBJ2-7; abundance: many; v_gene: TRBV6-5; d_gene: TRBD1; CDR3aa: CASSYSIPGQGGPKQYF; CDR3nt: TGTGCCAGCAGTTACTCGATTCCGGGACAGGGGGGCCCGAAGCAGTACTTC
j_gene: TRBJ2-3; abundance: many; v_gene: TRBV5-1; d_gene: NA; CDR3aa: CASSGPAAGTDTQYF; CDR3nt: TGCGCCAGCAGCGGACCAGCGGCGGGGACAGATACGCAGTATTTT
j_gene: TRBJ2-3; abundance: many; v_gene: TRBV28; d_gene: NA; CDR3aa: CASKPLHRESTDTQYF; CDR3nt: TGTGCCAGCAAACCCCTCCACAGGGAAAGCACAGATACGCAGTATTTT
j_gene: TRBJ1-4; abundance: many; v_gene: TRBV10-3; d_gene: NA; CDR3aa: CAISESTGSNEKLFF; CDR3nt: TGTGCCATCAGTGAGTCGACAGGATCTAATGAAAAACTGTTTTTT
j_gene: TRBJ2-7; abundance: many; v_gene: TRBV29-1; d_gene: NA; CDR3aa: CSVEKGYF; CDR3nt: TGCAGCGTTGAAAAAGGATACTTC
j_gene: TRBJ1-6; abundance: many; v_gene: TRBV20-1; d_gene: NA; CDR3aa: CSAATGNHSPLHF; CDR3nt: TGCAGTGCTGCTACAGGGAATCATTCACCCCTCCACTTT
j_gene: TRBJ2-1; abundance: NA; v_gene: TRBV2; d_gene: NA; CDR3aa: CASSLSGHEQLF; CDR3nt: TGTGCCAGCAGCCTTAGTGGGCATGAGCAGCTCTTC
j_gene: TRBJ2-7; abundance: NA; v_gene: TRBV4-2; d_gene: NA; CDR3aa: CASSQEGPSVYEQYF; CDR3nt: TGTGCCAGCAGCCAAGAAGGGCCCAGCGTATACGAGCAGTACTTC
j_gene: TRBJ2-7; abundance: many; v_gene: TRBV13; d_gene: TRBD1; CDR3aa: CASRLSGTGGYEQYF; CDR3nt: TGTGCCAGCAGGCTCTCGGGGACAGGGGGCTACGAGCAGTACTTC
j_gene: TRBJ2-7; abundance: many; v_gene: TRBV21-1; d_gene: NA; CDR3aa: CASSKAQGLRTRKSYEQYF; CDR3nt: TGTGCCAGCAGCAAAGCCCAGGGTTTACGAACGAGAAAGTCCTACGAGCAGTACTTC
j_gene: TRBJ2-2; abundance: many; v_gene: TRBV4-2; d_gene: NA; CDR3aa: CASSQDVTSNTGELFF; CDR3nt: TGTGCCAGCAGCCAAGATGTTACTAGCAACACCGGGGAGCTGTTTTTT
j_gene: TRBJ2-3; abundance: many; v_gene: TRBV5-6; d_gene: NA; CDR3aa: CASIFGGGGTYTQYF; CDR3nt: TGTGCCAGCATCTTCGGGGGAGGGGGCACATATACGCAGTATTTT
j_gene: TRBJ1-2; abundance: few; v_gene: TRBV7-2; d_gene: TRBD1; CDR3aa: CASSLDRGHGGYTF; CDR3nt: TGTGCCAGCAGCTTAGACAGGGGGCATGGTGGCTACACCTTC
j_gene: TRBJ1-3; abundance: many; v_gene: TRBV12-3/TRBV12-4; d_gene: NA; CDR3aa: CASSYGSSRDTIYF; CDR3nt: TGTGCCAGCAGTTACGGTTCCTCTAGAGACACCATATATTTT
j_gene: TRBJ1-3; abundance: many; v_gene: TRBV27; d_gene: NA; CDR3aa: CASSLSPGGGNTIYF; CDR3nt: TGTGCCAGCAGTTTATCGCCGGGAGGGGGAAACACCATATATTTT
j_gene: TRBJ1-1; abundance: many; v_gene: TRBV2; d_gene: TRBD1; CDR3aa: CASSSERGTGSAEAFF; CDR3nt: TGTGCCAGCAGTTCCGAGAGGGGGACAGGGTCGGCTGAAGCTTTCTTT